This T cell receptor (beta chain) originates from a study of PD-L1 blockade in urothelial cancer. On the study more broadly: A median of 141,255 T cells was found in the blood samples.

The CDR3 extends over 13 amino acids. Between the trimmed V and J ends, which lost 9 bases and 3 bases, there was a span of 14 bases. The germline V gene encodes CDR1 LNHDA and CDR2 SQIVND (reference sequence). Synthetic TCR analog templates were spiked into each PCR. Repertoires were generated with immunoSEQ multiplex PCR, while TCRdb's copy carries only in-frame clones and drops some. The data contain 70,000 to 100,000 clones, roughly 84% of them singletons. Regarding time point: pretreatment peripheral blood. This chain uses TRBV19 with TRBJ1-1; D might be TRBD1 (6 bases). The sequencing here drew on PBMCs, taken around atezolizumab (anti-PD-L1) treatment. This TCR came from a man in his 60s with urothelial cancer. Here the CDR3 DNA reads TGTGCCAGCACAGGGATTCTACACACTGAAGCTTTCTTT. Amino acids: CASTGILHTEAFF.